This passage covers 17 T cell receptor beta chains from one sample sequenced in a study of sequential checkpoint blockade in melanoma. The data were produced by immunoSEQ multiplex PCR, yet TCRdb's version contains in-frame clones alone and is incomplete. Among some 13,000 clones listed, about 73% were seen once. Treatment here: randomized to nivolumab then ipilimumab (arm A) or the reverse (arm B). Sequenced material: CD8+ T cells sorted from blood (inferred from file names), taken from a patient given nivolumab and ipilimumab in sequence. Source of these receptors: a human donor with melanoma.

The DNA for the CDR3 is TGTGCCAGCAGTGAAGGGACAGGGATCCATGAGCAGTTCTTC. It yields the protein CASSEGTGIHEQFF. The V call is TRBV2, the J call TRBJ2-1, with 8 bases fitting TRBD1. Germline V gives CDR1 SNHLY, CDR2 FYNNEI. The trim removed 1 base at V and 8 bases at J, leaving 4 bases unmatched. The CDR3 sequence is 14 residues long.

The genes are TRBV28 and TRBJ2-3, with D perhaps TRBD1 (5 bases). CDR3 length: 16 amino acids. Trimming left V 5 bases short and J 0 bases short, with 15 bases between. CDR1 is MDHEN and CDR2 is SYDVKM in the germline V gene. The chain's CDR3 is CASSARRTPSTDTQYF. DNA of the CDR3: TGTGCCAGCAGTGCTCGCCGGACACCTAGCACAGATACGCAGTATTTT.

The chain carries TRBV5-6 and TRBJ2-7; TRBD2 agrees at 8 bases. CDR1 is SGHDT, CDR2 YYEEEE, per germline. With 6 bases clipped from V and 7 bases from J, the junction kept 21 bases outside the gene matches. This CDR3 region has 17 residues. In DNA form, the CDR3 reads TGTGCCAGCACTCACTTTCGGGGACTAGAGGACCGGGAGGAGCAGTACTTC. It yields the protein CASTHFRGLEDREEQYF.

CDR3 loop: CASSLDPGGYEQYF. In DNA, the CDR3 is TGTGCCAGCAGCTTAGATCCCGGAGGCTACGAGCAGTACTTC. The V gene is TRBV11-2, the J gene TRBJ2-5; possibly TRBD2 for D (5 bases). The end of the DNA fits TRBJ2-7 better, so the J call may be wrong. The CDR3 totals 14 residues. In germline, CDR1 is SGHAT, CDR2 FQNNGV.

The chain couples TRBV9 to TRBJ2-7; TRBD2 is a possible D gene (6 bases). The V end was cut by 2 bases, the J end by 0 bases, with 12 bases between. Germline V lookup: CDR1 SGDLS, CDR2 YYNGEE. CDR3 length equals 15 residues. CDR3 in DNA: TGTGCCAGCAGCGTCAGCGGGCAGAGCTCCTACGAGCAGTACTTC. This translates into CASSVSGQSSYEQYF. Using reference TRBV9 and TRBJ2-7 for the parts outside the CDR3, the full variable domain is DSGVTQTPKHLITATGQRVTLRCSPRSGDLSVYWYQQSLDQGLQFLIQYYNGEERAKGNILERFSAQQFPDLHSELNLSSLELGDSALYFCASSVSGQSSYEQYFGPGTRLTVT.

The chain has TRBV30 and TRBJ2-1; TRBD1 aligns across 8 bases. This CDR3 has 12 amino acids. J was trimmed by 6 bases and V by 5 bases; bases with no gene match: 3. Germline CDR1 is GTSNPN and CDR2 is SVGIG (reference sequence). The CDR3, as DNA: TGTGCCTGGGGTACAGGGGGCAATGAGCAGTTCTTC. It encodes CAWGTGGNEQFF.

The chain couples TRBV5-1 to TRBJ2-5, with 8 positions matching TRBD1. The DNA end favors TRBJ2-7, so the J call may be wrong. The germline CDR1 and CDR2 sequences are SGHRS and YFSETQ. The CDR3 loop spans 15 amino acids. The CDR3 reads CASSFYQGAGYEQYF. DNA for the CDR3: TGCGCCAGCAGCTTTTACCAGGGGGCGGGTTACGAGCAGTACTTC.

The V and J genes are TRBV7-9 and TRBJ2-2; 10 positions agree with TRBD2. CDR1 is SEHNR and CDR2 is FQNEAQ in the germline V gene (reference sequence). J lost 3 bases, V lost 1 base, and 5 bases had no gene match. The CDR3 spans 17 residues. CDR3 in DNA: TGTGCCAGCAGCTTAGAATCACTAGCGGGGTACACCGGGGAGCTGTTTTTT. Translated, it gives CASSLESLAGYTGELFF.

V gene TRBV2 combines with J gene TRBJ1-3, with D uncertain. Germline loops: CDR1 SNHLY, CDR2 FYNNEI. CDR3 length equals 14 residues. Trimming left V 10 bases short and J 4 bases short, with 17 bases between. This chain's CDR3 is CATLPVGTGNTIYF. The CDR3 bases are TGTGCCACCCTTCCGGTCGGTACCGGAAACACCATATATTTT.

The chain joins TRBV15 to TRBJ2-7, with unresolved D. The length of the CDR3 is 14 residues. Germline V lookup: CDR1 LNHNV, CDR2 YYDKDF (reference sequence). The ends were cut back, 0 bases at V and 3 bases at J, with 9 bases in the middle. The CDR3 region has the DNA TGTGCCACCAGCAGAGATGAGTTTTTCTACGAGCAGTACTTC. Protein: CATSRDEFFYEQYF.

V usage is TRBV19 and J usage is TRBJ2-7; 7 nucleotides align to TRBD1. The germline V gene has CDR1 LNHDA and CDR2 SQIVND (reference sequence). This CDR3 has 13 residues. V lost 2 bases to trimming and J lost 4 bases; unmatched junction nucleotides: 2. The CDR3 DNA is TGTGCCAGTAGTATATCGACAGGGTACGAGCAGTACTTC. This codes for CASSISTGYEQYF.

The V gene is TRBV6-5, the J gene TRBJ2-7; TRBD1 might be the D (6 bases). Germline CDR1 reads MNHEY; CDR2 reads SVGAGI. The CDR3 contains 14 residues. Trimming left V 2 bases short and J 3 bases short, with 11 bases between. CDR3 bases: TGTGCCAGCAGTTACAGTGGGACATACTACGAGCAGTACTTC. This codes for CASSYSGTYYEQYF.

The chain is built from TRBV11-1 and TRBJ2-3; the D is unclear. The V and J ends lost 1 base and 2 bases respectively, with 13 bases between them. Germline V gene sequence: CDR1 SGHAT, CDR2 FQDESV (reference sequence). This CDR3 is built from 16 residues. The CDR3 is CASSLVNGENTDTQYF. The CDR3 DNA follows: TGTGCCAGCAGCTTAGTGAACGGAGAAAACACAGATACGCAGTATTTT.

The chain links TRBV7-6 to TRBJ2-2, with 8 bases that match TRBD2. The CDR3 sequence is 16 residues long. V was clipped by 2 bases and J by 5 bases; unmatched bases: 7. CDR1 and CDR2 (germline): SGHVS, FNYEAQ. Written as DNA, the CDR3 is TGTGCCAGCAGCTTAATTTTTAGCGGGGAAACCGGGGAGCTGTTTTTT. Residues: CASSLIFSGETGELFF.

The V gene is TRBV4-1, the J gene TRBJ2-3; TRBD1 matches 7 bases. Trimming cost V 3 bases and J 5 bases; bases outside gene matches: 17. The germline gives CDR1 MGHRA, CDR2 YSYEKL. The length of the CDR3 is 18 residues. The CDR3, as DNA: TGCGCCAGCAGCCATACGGGACAGTTCGGTATTGAAGAAGATACGCAGTATTTT. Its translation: CASSHTGQFGIEEDTQYF.

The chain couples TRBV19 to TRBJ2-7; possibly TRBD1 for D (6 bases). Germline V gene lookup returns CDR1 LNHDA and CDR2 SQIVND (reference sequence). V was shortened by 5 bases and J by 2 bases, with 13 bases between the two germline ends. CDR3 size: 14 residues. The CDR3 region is CASSAGRGTYEQYF. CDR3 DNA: TGTGCCAGTAGTGCGGGCAGGGGAACCTACGAGCAGTACTTC.

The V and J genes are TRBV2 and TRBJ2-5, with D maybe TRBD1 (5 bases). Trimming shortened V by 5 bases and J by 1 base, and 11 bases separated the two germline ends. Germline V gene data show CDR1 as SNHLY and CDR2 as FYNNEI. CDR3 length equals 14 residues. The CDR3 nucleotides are TGTGCCAGCAGTCCATACAGGTCCCAAGAGACCCAGTACTTC. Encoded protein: CASSPYRSQETQYF.